The rows below give T cell receptor beta chains drawn from one sample of a study of T cell changes during pregnancy in multiple sclerosis. Clones were read by immunoSEQ multiplex PCR, and TCRdb kept only the in-frame ones, dropping some. The sample lists some 66,000 clones, around nine tenths occurring once. The material was CD8+ T cells from peripheral blood mononuclear cells, obtained before pregnancy. All receptors come from a female donor with multiple sclerosis, enrolled in a pregnancy study. Each CDR3 is given with its conserved first and last residue. The D gene is left open where the match is weak. For some rows the clone size is stated as once, few or many, or as a class when expanded; others skip it.

size: NA; V: TRBV11-2; J: TRBJ2-7; D: NA; CDR3: CASTLTGEVSYEQYF; DNA: TGTGCCAGCACCCTTACAGGGGAGGTCTCCTACGAGCAGTACTTC
size: NA; V: TRBV16; J: TRBJ2-5; D: NA; CDR3: CASSPTSQETQYF; DNA: TGTGCCAGCAGCCCCACTAGCCAAGAGACCCAGTACTTC
size: NA; V: TRBV4-2; J: TRBJ2-3; D: TRBD2; CDR3: CASSPLAGGPDTQYF; DNA: TGTGCCAGCAGCCCGTTAGCGGGGGGGCCGGATACGCAGTATTTT
size: once; V: TRBV9; J: TRBJ2-2; D: NA; CDR3: CASSVNGGTGELFF; DNA: TGTGCCAGCAGCGTAAACGGCGGCACCGGGGAGCTGTTTTTT
size: NA; V: TRBV5-6; J: TRBJ2-7; D: NA; CDR3: CASSLGGSPLDEQYF; DNA: TGTGCCAGCAGCTTGGGAGGGAGCCCACTCGACGAGCAGTACTTC
size: few; V: TRBV9; J: TRBJ1-5; D: NA; CDR3: CASSVSGNQPQHF; DNA: TGTGCCAGCAGCGTTTCGGGAAATCAGCCCCAGCATTTT
size: NA; V: TRBV30; J: TRBJ1-5; D: NA; CDR3: CAWSPGNSNQPQHF; DNA: TGTGCCTGGAGTCCAGGAAACTCAAATCAGCCCCAGCATTTT
size: NA; V: TRBV2; J: TRBJ2-1; D: TRBD2; CDR3: CASSRGTSGGLSYNEQFF; DNA: TGTGCCAGCAGTCGAGGGACTAGCGGGGGGCTCTCCTACAATGAGCAGTTCTTC
size: NA; V: TRBV11-2; J: TRBJ1-6; D: NA; CDR3: CASSLIQGGGNNSPLHF; DNA: TGTGCCAGCAGCTTAATCCAAGGAGGCGGAAATAATTCACCCCTCCACTTT
size: NA; V: TRBV11-2; J: TRBJ1-5; D: NA; CDR3: CASSSFNQPQHF; DNA: TGTGCCAGCAGCTCTTTCAATCAGCCCCAGCATTTT
size: NA; V: TRBV19; J: TRBJ2-7; D: TRBD2; CDR3: CASSITSGDSYEQYF; DNA: TGTGCCAGTAGTATCACTAGCGGTGACTCCTACGAGCAGTACTTC
size: NA; V: TRBV9; J: TRBJ2-5; D: NA; CDR3: CASSTDSTRTQYF; DNA: TGTGCCAGCAGCACGGACAGCACACGGACCCAGTACTTC
size: NA; V: TRBV13; J: TRBJ1-2; D: TRBD1; CDR3: CASSLVSDRQQGYTF; DNA: TGTGCCAGCAGCTTAGTTTCGGACAGGCAGCAGGGCTACACCTTC
size: NA; V: TRBV6-5; J: TRBJ2-7; D: NA; CDR3: CASSYDVGLSVETF; DNA: TGTGCCAGCAGTTACGACGTGGGGCTGTCGGTCGAGACGTTC
size: NA; V: TRBV5-5; J: TRBJ1-1; D: NA; CDR3: CASSLVNDRSTEAFF; DNA: TGTGCCAGCAGCTTGGTCAATGACAGGTCCACTGAAGCTTTCTTT
size: NA; V: TRBV7-9; J: TRBJ2-7; D: NA; CDR3: CASSLHSYEQYF; DNA: TGTGCCAGCAGCTTACACAGCTACGAGCAGTACTTC
size: NA; V: TRBV14; J: TRBJ1-1; D: NA; CDR3: CASVGSSIRGTEAFF; DNA: TGTGCCAGCGTCGGGTCTTCGATTCGGGGCACTGAAGCTTTCTTT